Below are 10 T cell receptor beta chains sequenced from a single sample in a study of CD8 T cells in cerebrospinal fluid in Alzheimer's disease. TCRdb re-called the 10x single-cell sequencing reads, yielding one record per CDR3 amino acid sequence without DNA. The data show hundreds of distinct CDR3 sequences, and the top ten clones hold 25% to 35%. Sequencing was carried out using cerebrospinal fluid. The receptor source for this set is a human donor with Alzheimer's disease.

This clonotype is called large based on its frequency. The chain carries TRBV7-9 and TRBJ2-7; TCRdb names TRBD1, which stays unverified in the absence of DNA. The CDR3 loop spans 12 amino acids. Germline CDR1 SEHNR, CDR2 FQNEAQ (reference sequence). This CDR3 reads CASSALGVEQYF.

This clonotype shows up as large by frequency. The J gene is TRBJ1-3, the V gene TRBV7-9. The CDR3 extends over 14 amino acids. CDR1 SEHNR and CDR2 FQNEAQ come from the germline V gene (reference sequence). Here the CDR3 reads CASSLEVAGNTIYF.

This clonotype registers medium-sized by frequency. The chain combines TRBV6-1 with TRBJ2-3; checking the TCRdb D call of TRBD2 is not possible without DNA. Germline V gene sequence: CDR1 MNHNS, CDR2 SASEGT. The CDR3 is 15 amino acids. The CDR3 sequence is CASSDPYRRGDTQYF.

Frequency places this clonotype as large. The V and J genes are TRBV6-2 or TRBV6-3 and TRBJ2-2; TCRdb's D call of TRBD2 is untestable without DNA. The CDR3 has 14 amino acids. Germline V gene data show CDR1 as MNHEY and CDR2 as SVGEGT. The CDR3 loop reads CASSSGLATGELFF.

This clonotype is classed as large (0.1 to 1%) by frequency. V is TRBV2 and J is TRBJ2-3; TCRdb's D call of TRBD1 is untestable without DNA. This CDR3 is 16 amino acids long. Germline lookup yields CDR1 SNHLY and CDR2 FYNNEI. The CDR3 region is CASRKDRPTSTDTQYF.

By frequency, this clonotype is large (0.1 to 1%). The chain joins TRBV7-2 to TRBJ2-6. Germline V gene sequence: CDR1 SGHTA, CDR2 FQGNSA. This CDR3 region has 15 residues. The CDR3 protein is CASSYSSSGANVLTF.

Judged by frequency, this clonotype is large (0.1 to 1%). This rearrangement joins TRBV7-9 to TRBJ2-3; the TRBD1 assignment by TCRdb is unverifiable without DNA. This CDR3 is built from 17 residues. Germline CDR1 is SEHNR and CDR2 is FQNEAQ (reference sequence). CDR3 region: CASSSPQGTGGTDTQYF.

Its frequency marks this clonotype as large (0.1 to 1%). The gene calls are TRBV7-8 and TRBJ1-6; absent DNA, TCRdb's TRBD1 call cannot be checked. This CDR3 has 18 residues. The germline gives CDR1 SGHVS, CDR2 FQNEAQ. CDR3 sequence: CASSLVTGGGAGNSPLHF.

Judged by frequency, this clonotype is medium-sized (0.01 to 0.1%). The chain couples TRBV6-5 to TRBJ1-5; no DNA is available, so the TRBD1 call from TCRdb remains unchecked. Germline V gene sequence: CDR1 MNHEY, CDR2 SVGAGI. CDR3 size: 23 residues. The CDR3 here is CASPKSVQGAPPPLVYSNQPQHF.

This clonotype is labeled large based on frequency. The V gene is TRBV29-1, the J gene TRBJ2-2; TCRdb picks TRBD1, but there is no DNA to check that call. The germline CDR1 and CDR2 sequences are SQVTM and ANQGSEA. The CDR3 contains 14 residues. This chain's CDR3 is CSVGSDRSTGELFF.